Presented here are 6 T cell receptor beta chains from one specimen sequenced in a study of preoperative IRX-2 immunotherapy in early breast cancer. The table came from immunoSEQ multiplex PCR; TCRdb's copy has only in-frame clones and leaves some out. The sample consists of fewer than 35,000 clones, approximately 89% of them appearing once. Treatment specified: preoperative locoregional IRX-2 cytokine immunotherapy. Sample: tumor tissue, taken after IRX-2 immunotherapy. Every receptor here comes from a human donor with breast cancer.

The chain recombines TRBV12-5 with TRBJ2-5; perhaps TRBD1 as D (6 bases). V lost 0 bases and J lost 2, with 10 bases in between. The CDR3 is 15 residues long. The germline gives CDR1 LGHNT, CDR2 FRNRAP. The CDR3, as DNA: TGTGCTAGTGGTTTGGTCGCCGGGACACAAGAGACCCAGTACTTC. As protein: CASGLVAGTQETQYF.

The chain employs TRBV11-3 and TRBJ1-1, with D perhaps matching TRBD1 (6 bases). Germline V gives CDR1 SGHNT, CDR2 YENEEA. This CDR3 spans 14 amino acids. The ends were cut back, 5 bases at V and 1 base at J, with 11 bases in the middle. The CDR3 nucleotides are TGTGCCAGCAGCACACAGGGATGGAACACTGAAGCTTTCTTT. The encoded protein is CASSTQGWNTEAFF.

CDR3 bases: TGTGCCAGTAACGCTCAGGCGGGAAACACCATATATTTT. Amino acids: CASNAQAGNTIYF. This chain connects TRBV19 to TRBJ1-3; no clear D gene. The CDR3 is 13 amino acids. V lost 7 bases to trimming and J lost 4 bases, with 11 bases between them. Per germline, CDR1 LNHDA and CDR2 SQIVND (reference sequence).

This chain uses TRBV11-3 with TRBJ1-6; D uncertain. Trimming took 3 bases from V and 7 from J, leaving 13 bases between them. The CDR3 is 15 residues long. CDR1 is SGHNT and CDR2 is YENEEA in the germline V gene. DNA of the CDR3: TGTGCCAGCAGCTTGCGTCTCAGCGTCAATTCACCCCTCCACTTT. Translation gives CASSLRLSVNSPLHF. Variable domain in full (rest from reference TRBV11-3 and TRBJ1-6): EAGVVQSPRYKIIEKKQPVAFWCNPISGHNTLYWYLQNLGQGPELLIRYENEEAVDDSQLPKDRFSAERLKGVDSTLKIQPAELGDSAVYLCASSLRLSVNSPLHFGNGTRLTVT.

The chain uses TRBV6-8 and TRBJ2-2; D is unresolved. The CDR3 runs to 12 residues. The germline gives CDR1 MNHGY, CDR2 SAAAGT. Trimming took 0 bases from V and 7 from J, leaving 3 bases between them. CDR3 protein: CASSYSGGELFF. In nucleotides, the CDR3 is TGTGCCAGCAGTTACTCTGGCGGGGAGCTGTTTTTT.

The chain links TRBV19 to TRBJ1-5, with D hard to call. From germline, CDR1 is LNHDA and CDR2 SQIVND (reference sequence). Trimming took 5 bases from V and 4 from J, leaving 6 bases between them. CDR3 length equals 12 residues. The CDR3: CASSLPNQPQHF. The CDR3 nucleotides are TGTGCCAGTAGTCTACCAAATCAGCCCCAGCATTTT.